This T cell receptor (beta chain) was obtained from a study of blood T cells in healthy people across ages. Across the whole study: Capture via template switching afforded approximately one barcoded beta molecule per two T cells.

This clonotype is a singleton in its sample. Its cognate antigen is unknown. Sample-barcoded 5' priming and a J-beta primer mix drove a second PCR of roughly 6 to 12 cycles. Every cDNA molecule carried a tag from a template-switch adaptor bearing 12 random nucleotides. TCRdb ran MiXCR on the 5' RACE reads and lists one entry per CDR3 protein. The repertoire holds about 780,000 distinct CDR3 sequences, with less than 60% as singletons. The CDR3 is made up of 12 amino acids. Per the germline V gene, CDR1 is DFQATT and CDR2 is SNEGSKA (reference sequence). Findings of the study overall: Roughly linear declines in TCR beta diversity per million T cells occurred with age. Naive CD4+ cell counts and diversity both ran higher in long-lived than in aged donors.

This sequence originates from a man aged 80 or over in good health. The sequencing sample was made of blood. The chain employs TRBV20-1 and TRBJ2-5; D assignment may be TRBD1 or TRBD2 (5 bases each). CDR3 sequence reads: CSQFMRGRSQYF. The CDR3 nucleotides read TGCAGCCAGTTTATGAGGGGTCGGTCACAGTACTTC.